This T cell receptor (beta chain) was profiled in a study of blood T cells in healthy people across ages (dated by TCRdb to the mid-2010s). Turning to the overall study: In model experiments, template switching captured about one uniquely barcoded TCR beta cDNA molecule for every two T cells. For two donors (one aged 18 to 30 and one aged 80 or older), the study analyzed two additional independent replicas of 1 million unique cDNA reads from the same blood draw. The donors were divided into four age groups: young (average around 17 years), middle-aged (roughly 42), aged (approximately 62) and long-lived (around 87). The study measured age-related changes in TCR beta repertoire diversity using deep sequencing normalized with unique cDNA molecular identifiers. To avoid experimental bias, donors of different ages were distributed randomly across sequencing lanes.

In the case of this clonotype: Its antigen target is currently unknown. No clone much larger than this one lies a single base away; base qualities are absent.

V is shortened by 0 bases, J by 0 bases, and the region joining them spans 13 bases. The CDR3 sequence holds 16 residues, the cysteine and phenylalanine included. Of the read, only the CDR3 DNA is kept; its 48 bases are in frame from base 1. Via the germline V gene, CDR1 is SGHRS and CDR2 YFSETQ. Results and caveats for the whole study, not just this receptor: There was a strong correlation between observed TCR beta diversity and the percentage of naive T cells measured by flow cytometry. Compared with the aged group, the long-lived group had more naive CD4+ T cells, fewer expanded clones and increased TCR diversity, a pattern suggesting age selection. Since profiling was done on bulk unsorted PBMCs, naive and antigen-experienced compartments could not be conclusively compared. Donor CMV infection status was unknown, potentially confounding age-related changes in expanded clonotypes. Estimates of total diversity from one million sequenced T cells were regarded as lower bounds and underestimates. As age increased, observed TCR beta diversity per million T cells dropped in a roughly linear way, and a significant reduction was already evident by age about 36.

Systemically healthy Caucasian individuals from Russia, approximately 39 in total and aged roughly 6 to 100 years, were included as donors. Ten milliliters of peripheral blood were drawn from each donor into EDTA-treated Vacutainer tubes. Ficoll-Paque density-gradient centrifugation was used to isolate PBMCs, with at least 7 million obtained per sample. Total RNA was extracted from PBMCs with Trizol reagent, with at least 5 micrograms obtained per sample. The percentages of naive CD45RAhigh/CD27high T cells were determined by flow cytometry on a PBMC aliquot from every donor. The receptor library was made with 5' RACE. The instrument given in TCRdb is Illumina HiSeq 2500. A second PCR of about 6 to 12 cycles was performed with a sample-barcoded 5' primer and a J-beta primer mix. A unique molecular identifier was introduced onto each TCR beta cDNA molecule by a template-switch 5' adaptor carrying 12 random nucleotides. At least 2.5 million CDR3-containing paired-end reads were obtained from each sample. First-strand cDNA was synthesized from all RNA with the Mint cDNA synthesis kit, primed by a TRBC-specific oligonucleotide. Following uracil-DNA glycosylase treatment, a first 18-cycle PCR with universal primers M1SS and BC2_uni_R was performed on all cDNA. As for how the authors treated the data: For normalization, 1 million high-quality reads were randomly selected from each sample, with every read carrying a distinct molecular identifier. Reads with shared molecular identifiers were discarded instead of being binned into consensus sequences. MiTCR, with a Q25 quality threshold and the strictest error-elimination algorithm, was used for CDR3 identification, clonotype clustering and error correction. Lower-bound total TCR beta diversity was estimated with a nonparametric unseen species model using Euler transformation. TCRdb applied fastp at Q25 and MiXCR to the public reads, then kept only in-frame beta chains. Each CDR3 protein appears once, grouped with its most common genes and DNA. For this entry, the V and J calls and clone size follow TCRdb and not the study's own pipeline. This sample is represented by about 1.8 million distinct CDR3 sequences; roughly 50% of them were singletons. About 2.1% of the sample is taken by the ten largest.

This TCR derives from a woman aged 40 to 55 in good health. The rearranged chain carries TRBV5-1 and TRBJ2-7; the D element might be TRBD1 or TRBD2, as each aligns at 6 bases. The sample comprised blood. The CDR3 corresponds to CASSLADGGSSYEQYF. The base sequence is TGCGCCAGCAGCTTGGCCGACGGGGGCTCCTCCTACGAGCAGTACTTC.